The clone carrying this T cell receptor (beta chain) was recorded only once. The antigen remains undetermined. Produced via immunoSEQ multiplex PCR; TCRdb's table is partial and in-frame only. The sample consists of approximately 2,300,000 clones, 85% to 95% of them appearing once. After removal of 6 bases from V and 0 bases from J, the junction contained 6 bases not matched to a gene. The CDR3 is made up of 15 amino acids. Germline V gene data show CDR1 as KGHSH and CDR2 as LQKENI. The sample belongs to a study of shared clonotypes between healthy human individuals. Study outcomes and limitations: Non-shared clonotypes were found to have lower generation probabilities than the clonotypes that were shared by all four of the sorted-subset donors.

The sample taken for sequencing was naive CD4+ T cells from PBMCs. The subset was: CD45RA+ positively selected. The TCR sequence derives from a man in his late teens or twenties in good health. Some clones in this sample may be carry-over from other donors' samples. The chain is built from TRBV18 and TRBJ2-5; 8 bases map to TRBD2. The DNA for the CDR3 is TGTGCCAGCTCTCGGGGCGGGAGGTACCAAGAGACCCAGTACTTC. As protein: CASSRGGRYQETQYF.